These 7 T cell receptor beta chains share one sample of origin, sequenced in a study of blood T cell repertoires in COVID-19. Clones were sequenced by immunoSEQ multiplex PCR, and TCRdb holds only the in-frame ones, with some missing. This table holds about 440,000 clones, nearly 90% found once. Sequencing was carried out using PBMCs or T cells enriched from blood (not recorded which). Receptors were obtained from a young woman with acute COVID-19.

The chain links TRBV18 to TRBJ1-5; D possibly corresponds to TRBD1 (6 bases). Looked up from germline, CDR1 is KGHSH and CDR2 is LQKENI. V lost 4 bases and J lost 4, with 17 bases in between. CDR3 length: 16 amino acids. The DNA for the CDR3 is TGTGCCAGCTCACACTCAGGGGCGCGGAAAAATCAGCCCCAGCATTTT. Translation gives CASSHSGARKNQPQHF.

V is TRBV24-1 and J is TRBJ1-2, with D possibly matching TRBD1 (5 bases). Trimming stripped 4 bases from V and 8 bases from J, with 13 bases between. Germline V gene lookup returns CDR1 KGHDR and CDR2 SFDVKD. CDR3 length: 13 residues. The CDR3 loop is CATSDSGTLGYTF. The DNA of the CDR3 is TGTGCCACCAGTGACTCCGGGACTTTGGGCTACACCTTC.

This clone came up a few times. The rearrangement uses TRBV18 and TRBJ2-7; D is uncertain. Germline values: CDR1 KGHSH, CDR2 LQKENI. V gave up 2 bases and J gave up 4 bases, with 9 bases separating them. CDR3 size: 13 residues. Written as DNA, the CDR3 is TGTGCCAGCTCACCAGGGCCTCCTTACGAGCAGTACTTC. Translated, it gives CASSPGPPYEQYF.

This chain uses TRBV21-1 with TRBJ1-2; the table names TRBD1, a call not compared with the DNA. TRBV21-1 represents a pseudogene. This CDR3 spans 17 amino acids. CDR3 sequence reads: CASSKALTVSFNYGYTF. CDR3 sequence (DNA): TGTGCCAGCAGCAAAGCGCTTACAGTATCGTTTAACTATGGCTACACCTTC.

The CDR3 DNA reads as TGCGCCAGCAGCCAAGGCAGGGCCAATGAGCAGTTCTTC. Translation: CASSQGRANEQFF. This rearrangement joins TRBV4-3 to TRBJ2-1, with D maybe TRBD1 (5 bases). V was pared by 1 base and J by 6 bases, with 7 bases between. The CDR3 loop spans 13 amino acids. CDR1 is LGHNA, CDR2 YSLEER, per germline.

The genes are TRBV29-1 and TRBJ2-3; D unresolved. Germline-derived CDR1 and CDR2 are SQVTM and ANQGSEA. This CDR3 comprises 13 residues. Trimming took 4 bases from V and 3 from J, leaving 11 bases between them. CDR3 amino acids: CSVAHLRTDTQYF. CDR3 nucleotides: TGCAGCGTTGCACACTTGCGGACAGATACGCAGTATTTT.

This clone was counted a single time. The rearrangement joins TRBV3-1 (or the pseudogene TRBV3-2) to TRBJ2-2, with D maybe TRBD2 (6 bases). Germline assignment: CDR1 LGHDT and CDR2 YNNKEL (reference sequence). There are 14 residues in the CDR3. Trimming stripped 4 bases from V and 9 bases from J, with 15 bases between. The DNA of the CDR3 is TGTGCCAGCAGCCGACTAGTCTCAAGCCGGGAGCTGTTTTTT. Translating it yields CASSRLVSSRELFF.